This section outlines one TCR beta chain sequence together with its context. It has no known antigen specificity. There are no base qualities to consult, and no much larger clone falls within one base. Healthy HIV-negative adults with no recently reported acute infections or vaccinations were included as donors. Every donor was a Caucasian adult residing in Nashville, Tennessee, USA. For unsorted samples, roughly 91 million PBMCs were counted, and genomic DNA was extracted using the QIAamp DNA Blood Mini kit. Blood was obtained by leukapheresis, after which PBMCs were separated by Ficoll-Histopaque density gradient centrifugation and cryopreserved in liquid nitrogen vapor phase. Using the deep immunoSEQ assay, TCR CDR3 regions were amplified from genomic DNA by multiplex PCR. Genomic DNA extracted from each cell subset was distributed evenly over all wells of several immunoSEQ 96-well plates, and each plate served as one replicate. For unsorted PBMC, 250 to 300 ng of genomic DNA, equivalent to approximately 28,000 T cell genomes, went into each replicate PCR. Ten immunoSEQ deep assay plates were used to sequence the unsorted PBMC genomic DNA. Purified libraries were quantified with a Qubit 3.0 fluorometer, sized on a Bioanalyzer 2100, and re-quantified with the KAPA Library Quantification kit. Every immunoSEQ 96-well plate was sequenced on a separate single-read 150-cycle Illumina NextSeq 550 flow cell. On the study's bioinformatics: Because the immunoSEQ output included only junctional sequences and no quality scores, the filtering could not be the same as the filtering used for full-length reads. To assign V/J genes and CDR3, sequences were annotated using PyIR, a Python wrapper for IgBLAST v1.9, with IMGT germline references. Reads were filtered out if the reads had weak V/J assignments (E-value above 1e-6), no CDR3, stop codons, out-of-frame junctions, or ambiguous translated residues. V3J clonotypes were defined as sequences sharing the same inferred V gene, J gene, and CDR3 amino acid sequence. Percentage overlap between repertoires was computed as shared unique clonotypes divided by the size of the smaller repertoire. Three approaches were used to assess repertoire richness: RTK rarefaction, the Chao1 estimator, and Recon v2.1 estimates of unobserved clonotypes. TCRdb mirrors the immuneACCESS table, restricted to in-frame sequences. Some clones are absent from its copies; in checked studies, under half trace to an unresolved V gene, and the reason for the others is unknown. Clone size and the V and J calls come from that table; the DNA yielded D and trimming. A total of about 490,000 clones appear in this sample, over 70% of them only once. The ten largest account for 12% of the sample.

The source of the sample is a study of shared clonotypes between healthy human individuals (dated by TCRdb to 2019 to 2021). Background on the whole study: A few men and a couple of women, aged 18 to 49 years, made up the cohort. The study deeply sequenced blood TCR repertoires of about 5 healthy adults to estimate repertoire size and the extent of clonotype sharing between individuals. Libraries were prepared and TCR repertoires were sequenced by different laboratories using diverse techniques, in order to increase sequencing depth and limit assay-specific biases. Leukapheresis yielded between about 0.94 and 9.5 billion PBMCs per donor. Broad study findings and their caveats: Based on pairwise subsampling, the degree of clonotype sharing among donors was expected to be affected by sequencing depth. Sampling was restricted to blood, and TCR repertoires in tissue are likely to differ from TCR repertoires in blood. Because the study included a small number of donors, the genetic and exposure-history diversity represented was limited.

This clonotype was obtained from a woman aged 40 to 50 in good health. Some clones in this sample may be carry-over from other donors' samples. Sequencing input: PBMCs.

The DNA sequence is TGTGCCAGCAGCTGGGGGGGTAGCAGTAATCAGCCCCAGCATTTT. It translates to CASSWGGSSNQPQHF. The rearrangement joined TRBV5-4 to TRBJ1-5; tentative D gene TRBD1, with 5 bases matching. Sequences SGHNT (CDR1) and YYREEE (CDR2) are obtained from the germline V gene (reference sequence). The CDR3 contains 15 residues, cysteine and phenylalanine counted. The entry retains the CDR3 DNA only, 45 bases that are in frame from base 1. Deletion took 3 bases off V and 4 bases off J, with a span of 14 bases between the germline ends.